This TCR beta chain was retrieved from a study of blood T cell repertoires in COVID-19 (TCRdb year 2020). In the study overall: The collaborator samples originated in the United States, Italy and Spain and spanned the acute and convalescent phases of COVID-19. Subjects who had been exposed to COVID-19, were actively infected with it, or had recovered from it provided the deeply sampled blood TCRbeta repertoires that made up the dataset. A freely available public database, intended as a resource for researchers studying the immune response to SARS-CoV-2, is where the repertoires were released. Samples were obtained from the ongoing ImmuneRACE study (first 160 participants) and from 1,200 or so subjects provided by 6 global collaborators. Where available, HLA class I and class II types were taken from metadata supplied by the sample provider and were not determined by assay-based typing. The prospective study material was composed of cDNA or gDNA derived from T cells, B-cell-depleted T cells, or PBMCs. A de-identified subject ID, COVID-19 status, age in years and sex were almost always included in the sample metadata.

TCRbeta CDR3 regions were amplified from genomic DNA by means of the immunoSEQ Assay, a bias-controlled multiplex PCR. On the authors' methods: Within the assay, amplification of reference gene primers was used to estimate how many nucleated cells each sample contained. To quantify the absolute abundance of each unique TCRbeta CDR3 rearrangement, sequence reads were collapsed and filtered. For each sample, productive Simpson clonality was calculated as the square root of Simpson's diversity index over productive rearrangements. As stored in TCRdb, this immuneACCESS dataset retains in-frame rearrangements with V and J assigned. A fraction of the clones does not appear; measured against another copy, unresolved V genes explain less than half of the discrepancy, and the remainder lacks a known reason. V and J calls and clone size are as listed in that table; D and trimming were resolved from the DNA. Present in this sample are 100,000 to 120,000 clones, 70% to 80% of which were seen just once. The top ten constitute around 8% of the sample.

Measured from the cysteine to the phenylalanine, the CDR3 is 13 residues long. Of the read, only the CDR3 DNA is kept; its 39 bases are in frame from base 1. From the germline V gene, CDR1 is ENHRY and CDR2 is SYGVKD. Trimming removed 1 base from V and 8 bases from J, leaving 11 bases between the germline ends. What the authors observed across the whole study: The quantity of clinical and demographic metadata differed by source and by participant and was supplied without curation.

This clone was counted at least ten times. The target of this receptor is not known. No base qualities exist here, and no much larger clone lies one base off it. The collaborating institutions used their own protocols to collect whole blood in K2EDTA tubes. Collaborator samples were shipped for TCRbeta analysis as frozen whole blood, isolated PBMCs, or DNA extracted from either sample type. The sample consisted of peripheral blood. The sequence links TRBV10-3 to TRBJ1-2, and perhaps TRBD1 as D gene, on 5 matching bases. The TCR originated in a woman aged 55-69 years with acute or convalescent COVID-19. For the CDR3, the sequence is CAISEWQGRGYTF. The bases read TGTGCCATCAGTGAGTGGCAGGGTCGGGGCTACACCTTC.